A single sample gave rise to the 27 T cell receptor beta chains below, sequenced in a study of long-term antiretroviral therapy in people with HIV. Survey-level immunoSEQ v3.0 assays were run. The repertoire was sequenced with immunoSEQ multiplex PCR; TCRdb's copy has only in-frame clones and lacks some. The table includes around 9,700 clones, about 81% detected once. Sequencing was performed on unsorted PBMCs, taken 1.8 years after starting antiretroviral therapy. These receptors all stem from a man in his forties or fifties with HIV.

The chain is built from TRBV4-3 and TRBJ1-5, with no clear D. The germline V gene has CDR1 LGHNA and CDR2 YSLEER. The CDR3 is 16 amino acids. Trimming stripped 1 base from V and 2 bases from J, with 12 bases between. The CDR3 DNA sequence: TGCGCCAGCAGCCAAGTCCACGGGTTGGGCAATCAGCCCCAGCATTTT. It is translated as CASSQVHGLGNQPQHF.

The rearrangement links TRBV2 to TRBJ2-5; D call uncertain. The germline V gene has CDR1 SNHLY and CDR2 FYNNEI. V lost 3 bases and J 5 bases, leaving 4 bases between the germline ends. The length of the CDR3 is 11 residues. CDR3 region: CASSETETQYF. CDR3 nucleotide sequence: TGTGCCAGCAGTGAGACGGAGACCCAGTACTTC.

This rearrangement joins TRBV4-3 to TRBJ2-2; 7 bases line up with TRBD2. There are 15 residues in the CDR3. After removal of 4 bases from V and 6 bases from J, the junction contained 8 bases not matched to a gene. Germline assignment: CDR1 LGHNA and CDR2 YSLEER. The CDR3 nucleotides read TGCGCCAGCAGCCGATTAGGGCGGGAGTCCGGGGAGCTGTTTTTT. It yields the protein CASSRLGRESGELFF.

The rearrangement joins TRBV7-6 to TRBJ2-7; 10 nucleotides match TRBD2. The length of the CDR3 is 15 residues. J was trimmed by 7 bases and V by 5 bases; bases with no gene match: 11. Germline assignment: CDR1 SGHVS and CDR2 FNYEAQ. The CDR3 region is CASSPIAGGRGEQYF. The CDR3 DNA sequence: TGTGCCAGCAGCCCAATAGCGGGAGGACGGGGGGAGCAGTACTTC.

This chain uses TRBV20-1 with TRBJ2-5; D gene ambiguous. V gave up 8 bases and J gave up 5 bases, with 9 bases separating them. The CDR3 is made up of 10 amino acids. Germline CDR1 reads DFQATT; CDR2 reads SNEGSKA (reference sequence). DNA for the CDR3: TGCAGTACTATAGCTGAGACCCAGTACTTC. This codes for CSTIAETQYF.

V usage is TRBV18 and J usage is TRBJ2-2, with 8 nucleotides matching TRBD1. J gave up 6 bases and V 2 bases, and 17 bases lay outside the gene matches. The CDR3 extends over 19 amino acids. The germline gives CDR1 KGHSH, CDR2 LQKENI. CDR3 region: CASSPLSQGAIAPAGELFF. The CDR3 coding sequence is TGTGCCAGCTCACCATTATCCCAGGGGGCTATTGCACCGGCCGGGGAGCTGTTTTTT.

This sequence joins TRBV19 and TRBJ1-5, with D tentatively TRBD1 (6 bases). Germline CDR1 is LNHDA and CDR2 is SQIVND (reference sequence). Trimming stripped 3 bases from V and 5 bases from J, with 8 bases between. The CDR3 has 13 amino acids. The CDR3 DNA sequence: TGTGCCAGTAGTATCGGGGGCGATCAGCCCCAGCATTTT. As protein: CASSIGGDQPQHF.

The V call is TRBV5-1, the J call TRBJ2-1; no clear D. The CDR3 is 14 residues long. Trimming took off 4 bases at V and 8 bases at J, with 16 bases between the two ends. CDR1 and CDR2 from the germline V gene are SGHRS and YFSETQ. The DNA of the CDR3 is TGCGCCAGCAGCCTCCGGACGCAAGAGTATGAGCAGTTCTTC. Translating gives CASSLRTQEYEQFF.

V is TRBV5-4 and J is TRBJ2-7, with D possibly being TRBD1 (7 bases). CDR1 is SGHNT, CDR2 YYREEE, per germline (reference sequence). This CDR3 has 13 amino acids. The germline V and J ends were trimmed by 2 bases and 7 bases, with 13 bases remaining between them. CDR3: CASSFHQGGEQYF. The CDR3 region has the DNA TGTGCCAGCAGCTTTCATCAGGGGGGAGAGCAGTACTTC.

The chain combines TRBV29-1 with TRBJ2-3, with 7 positions matching TRBD2. Per the germline V gene, CDR1 is SQVTM and CDR2 is ANQGSEA. The CDR3 is made up of 15 amino acids. J gave up 3 bases and V 6 bases, and 12 bases lay outside the gene matches. In nucleotides, the CDR3 is TGCAGCGTCGTTGGGTGGACTAGTTCAACAGATACGCAGTATTTT. It codes for CSVVGWTSSTDTQYF.

This clone has just one count. The chain employs TRBV6-4 and TRBJ2-1, with a tentative D call TRBD1 (6 bases). Germline assignment: CDR1 MRHNA and CDR2 SNTAGT. Trimming took off 3 bases at V and 10 bases at J, with 16 bases between the two ends. The CDR3 contains 14 residues. In nucleotides, the CDR3 is TGTGCCAGCAGTGAATCTTCCGGGACACCAGAGCAGTTCTTC. It specifies CASSESSGTPEQFF.

There are a few counts of this clone. This rearrangement joins TRBV2 to TRBJ1-5, with TRBD1 matching 7 bases. The CDR3 sequence is 14 residues long. J gave up 0 bases and V 9 bases, and 5 bases lay outside the gene matches. Germline V CDR1 and CDR2: SNHLY, FYNNEI. The CDR3 protein is CARGGRDSNQPQHF. CDR3 sequence (DNA): TGTGCCAGAGGGGGCAGGGATAGCAATCAGCCCCAGCATTTT.

The chain is built from TRBV18 and TRBJ1-1; 7 positions agree with TRBD1. The CDR3 has 14 residues. The germline V gene encodes CDR1 KGHSH and CDR2 LQKENI. V shed 4 bases and J 1 base; nucleotides not matched to a gene: 3. CDR3 residues: CASSLGTENTEAFF. Written as DNA, the CDR3 is TGTGCCAGCTCACTCGGGACAGAGAACACTGAAGCTTTCTTT.

This rearrangement joins TRBV15 to TRBJ2-7; a weak D match, TRBD1 (5 bases). Per germline, CDR1 LNHNV and CDR2 YYDKDF (reference sequence). The V end lost 1 base, the J end lost 2 bases, and 9 bases lay between the germline ends. This CDR3 has 14 residues. The CDR3 nucleotides are TGTGCCACCAGCAGAGCTGGCAGGGCCTACGAGCAGTACTTC. Translating gives CATSRAGRAYEQYF.

The genes are TRBV13 and TRBJ2-7; D tentatively fits TRBD1 or TRBD2 (7 bases each). The CDR3 length is 14 residues. The germline V gene has CDR1 PRHDT and CDR2 FYEKMQ (reference sequence). Trimming left V 5 bases short and J 3 bases short, with 14 bases between. In nucleotides, the CDR3 is TGTGCCAGCAGCAAGACAGGGAGGGTCTACGAGCAGTACTTC. Protein sequence: CASSKTGRVYEQYF.

The V and J genes are TRBV28 and TRBJ1-1; TRBD1 matches 9 bases. Germline values: CDR1 MDHEN, CDR2 SYDVKM. V lost 1 base, J lost 5 bases, and 11 bases stayed unmatched. The CDR3 runs to 17 residues. In nucleotides, the CDR3 is TGTGCCAGCAGTTTATTGAGCCCCCGACAGGGGGGGACTGAAGCTTTCTTT. Protein sequence: CASSLLSPRQGGTEAFF.

This clone was seen a few times. The chain uses TRBV6-5 and TRBJ2-7, with 12 bases that match TRBD2. The V and J ends lost 5 bases and 2 bases, in that order; junction bases with no gene match: 4. The CDR3 covers 15 residues. Germline V gives CDR1 MNHEY, CDR2 SVGAGI. The CDR3 spells CASSKLAGGAYEQYF. CDR3 DNA: TGTGCCAGCAGTAAACTAGCGGGAGGAGCCTACGAGCAGTACTTC.

The chain has TRBV29-1 and TRBJ1-2; no definite D call. Deletions cut 4 bases from V and 2 bases from J, with 20 bases between. Per the germline V gene, CDR1 is SQVTM and CDR2 is ANQGSEA. The CDR3 runs to 16 residues. The CDR3 loop is CSVAHPPSTFNYGYTF. CDR3 in DNA: TGCAGCGTTGCGCATCCACCATCAACCTTCAACTATGGCTACACCTTC. Full variable domain (outside the CDR3, taken from reference TRBV29-1 and TRBJ1-2): SAVISQKPSRDICQRGTSLTIQCQVDSQVTMMFWYRQQPGQSLTLIATANQGSEATYESGFVIDKFPISRPNLTFSTLTVSNMSPEDSSIYLCSVAHPPSTFNYGYTFGSGTRLTVV.

There are a few counts of this clone. The chain is built from TRBV5-6 and TRBJ1-3, with D perhaps matching TRBD1 (5 bases). The CDR3 contains 15 residues. CDR1 and CDR2 from the germline V gene are SGHDT and YYEEEE. V gave up 3 bases and J gave up 0 bases, with 10 bases separating them. The CDR3 loop reads CASSWGFPSGNTIYF. CDR3 DNA sequence: TGTGCCAGCAGCTGGGGGTTCCCCTCTGGAAACACCATATATTTT.

The genes are TRBV27 and TRBJ1-5, with D possibly matching TRBD1 (5 bases). Germline V gene data show CDR1 as MNHEY and CDR2 as SMNVEV (reference sequence). This CDR3 has 14 amino acids. Trimming removed 3 bases from V and 6 bases from J, with 12 bases in between. For the CDR3, the DNA is TGTGCCAGCAGTTTTCAGGGTCGGCTTCAGCCCCAGCATTTT. Its protein is CASSFQGRLQPQHF.

The chain links TRBV7-9 to TRBJ1-2; D may be TRBD1 (6 bases). With 3 bases removed from V and 3 bases from J, the gap between germline ends came to 14 bases. Germline V lookup: CDR1 SEHNR, CDR2 FQNEAQ (reference sequence). The CDR3 is 15 residues long. CDR3 loop: CASSFSQGVYYGYTF. The CDR3 nucleotides read TGTGCCAGCAGCTTCTCACAGGGAGTTTACTATGGCTACACCTTC.

This clone was seen more than once but under ten times. V and J are TRBV4-3 and TRBJ2-7; maybe TRBD2 (5 bases). The V end was cut by 1 base, the J end by 0 bases, with 13 bases between. The germline V gene encodes CDR1 LGHNA and CDR2 YSLEER. This CDR3 region has 16 residues. Here the CDR3 DNA reads TGCGCCAGCAGCCAAGGTCCAGGTGGGAGCTCCTACGAGCAGTACTTC. Protein product: CASSQGPGGSSYEQYF.

This clone was seen only a few times. The chain recombines TRBV19 with TRBJ1-5, with TRBD1 matching over 9 bases. CDR3 length: 14 amino acids. Germline CDR1 LNHDA, CDR2 SQIVND (reference sequence). The junction had 8 bases not matched to a gene; V was cut back by 5 bases and J by 9 bases. In DNA form, the CDR3 reads TGTGCCAGTAGTGACTCACAGGGGGCATGGCCCCAGCATTTT. Its protein is CASSDSQGAWPQHF.

This clone is a singleton in its sample. The rearrangement links TRBV28 to TRBJ1-3; D gene ambiguous. V lost 5 bases and J 1 base, leaving 12 bases between the germline ends. Germline values: CDR1 MDHEN, CDR2 SYDVKM. The CDR3 has 15 residues. Here the CDR3 reads CASSPGSSSGNTIYF. Here the CDR3 DNA reads TGTGCCAGCAGTCCGGGGTCGTCGTCTGGAAACACCATATATTTT.

The V and J genes are TRBV9 and TRBJ1-2; D remains unclear. CDR3 length: 13 residues. V lost 6 bases and J 4 bases, leaving 13 bases between the germline ends. Germline CDR1 is SGDLS and CDR2 is YYNGEE. CDR3 in DNA: TGTGCCAGCACGGGAGGAGGACCCTATGGCTACACCTTC. Translating gives CASTGGGPYGYTF.

The chain uses TRBV14 and TRBJ1-2; unclear D gene. The germline CDR1 and CDR2 sequences are SGHDN and FVKESK. V shed 5 bases and J shed 8 bases, with 9 bases lying between them. The length of the CDR3 is 11 residues. The CDR3 region has the DNA TGTGCCAGCAGCGATAGAGGAGGCTACACCTTC. Translated, it gives CASSDRGGYTF.

J is TRBJ1-2 and V is TRBV27; TRBD1 is a possible D gene (5 bases). The CDR3 covers 14 residues. Germline lookup yields CDR1 MNHEY and CDR2 SMNVEV (reference sequence). The germline V and J ends were trimmed by 4 bases and 5 bases, with 14 bases remaining between them. The CDR3: CASSSRQRGYGYTF. The CDR3 coding sequence is TGTGCCAGCAGTTCGAGACAGCGAGGGTATGGCTACACCTTC.